This T cell receptor (beta chain) comes out of a study of prognosis after radiotherapy for stage I lung cancer (dated by TCRdb to the early 2020s). About the full investigation: Between early 2018 and January 2019, under 20 stage I NSCLC patients were enrolled in Nanjing, China. SBRT was given in 3 to 5 fractions with a biologically effective dose of at least 100 Gy, using image-guided IMRT or VMAT. The cohort was made up of 13 men and about 6 women, with a median age of approximately 74 years and an age range of roughly 50 to 84 years. Newly diagnosed primary stage I lung tumors occurred in some 15 patients, and oligometastatic NSCLC after surgical resection of the primary tumor occurred in five. Tumor histology was squamous cell carcinoma in several patients and adenocarcinoma in about a dozen. After SBRT, distant metastases developed in about 20% of the 19 patients at a median of approximately seven months, while the remaining 15 patients had no significant progression. For each of the roughly 19 patients, one blood sample was taken before SBRT and one after, so the study sequenced some 40 samples in total. In every patient, SBRT was given without any concurrent therapy. Every patient was deemed medically inoperable, roughly eleven because of comorbidities and several because they refused surgery. Peripheral blood TCR beta repertoires were profiled in stage I NSCLC patients before and after stereotactic body radiotherapy, and the repertoires were related to distant failure.

A remark on this clonotype: Its antigen remains undetermined. The sample holds no much larger clone one base away, and base qualities are not on file.

Study-level results and caveats: Differences in TRBV and TRBJ usage frequencies by metastasis status were reportedly observed in two V genes at baseline and in 10 or so V and two J genes after SBRT. The small cohort and short follow-up limited the study, so independent validation of the findings is needed. No adjustment for multiple comparisons was applied to any of the reported P values. A decrease in unique TCR clone counts was observed after SBRT (median 10,088 before versus approximately 6,900 after; Wilcoxon paired P=0.011). Post-SBRT Shannon entropy and its change from baseline were lower in patients who developed distant metastases; baseline Shannon entropy was not associated with metastases. Tumor specificity of expanded TCR clones was not determined.

The CDR3 has 15 amino acids, counting the end cysteine and phenylalanine. Only the CDR3 DNA stays, 45 bases, in frame from base 1. Deletion took 2 bases off V and 3 bases off J, with a span of 14 bases between the germline ends. CDR1 SGHDN and CDR2 FVKESK were looked up in the germline V gene. All patients had node-negative disease on CT and PET/CT, and none had a history of other malignancies or prior chemotherapy or radiotherapy. At each of two time points, about 6 milliliters of peripheral venous blood were collected into EDTA tubes. PBMCs were isolated by Ficoll-Paque Plus density-gradient centrifugation. Immediately after collection, samples were stored at -80 degrees C until analysis. The TCR beta CDR3 region was amplified from genomic DNA by two rounds of multiplex PCR. The first PCR round used primers specific to each TRBV and TRBJ gene, with sequences filed in Chinese patent CN105087789A. Universal primers were used in the second PCR round. The Roche High Pure PCR Template Preparation Kit was used to extract genomic DNA from the frozen PBMCs. The libraries underwent paired-end sequencing with 151 bp reads on an Illumina HiSeq 3000. Regarding the original processing steps: Raw reads lacking the multiplex PCR primer sequences were removed with CutAdapt. Using PEAR, the high-quality paired reads were merged into contigs. By aligning each contig to reference sequences, MiXCR assigned the TRB V, D and J gene segments to that contig. To remove sequencing errors, CDR3 sequences were clustered according to base quality and sequence similarity. Shannon entropy normalized by the natural log of productive TCR sequence number was used as the measure of diversity. To get clonality, Shannon entropy was divided by the natural log of the number of unique clonotypes, and that result was subtracted from one. Using the Youden index from ROC curves, the researchers picked the repertoire-metric cut-offs for progression-free survival, and all analyses were carried out in R 3.5.3. TCRdb ran its own pipeline on the public reads, namely fastp trimming at Q25 and MiXCR clone calling, and kept in-frame beta chains. Every CDR3 protein is listed once, alongside the most common genes and DNA of its rows. TCRdb's processing, not the study's, gives the V and J calls here. The sample profile shows tens of thousands of distinct CDR3 sequences; approximately 45% of them were found once. Jointly, the top ten make up 30% to 40% of the sample.

The source of this sequence is a donor aged 50 or older with non-small cell lung cancer. The V gene is TRBV14 and the J gene is TRBJ2-7, with a tentative D gene TRBD1 over 5 matching bases. The sample here was PBMCs, taken before or after stereotactic body radiation therapy (not recorded which). The CDR3 region reads CASSQLPDIFYEQYF. The nucleotide sequence reads as follows: TGTGCCAGCAGCCAACTTCCGGACATCTTCTACGAGCAGTACTTC.